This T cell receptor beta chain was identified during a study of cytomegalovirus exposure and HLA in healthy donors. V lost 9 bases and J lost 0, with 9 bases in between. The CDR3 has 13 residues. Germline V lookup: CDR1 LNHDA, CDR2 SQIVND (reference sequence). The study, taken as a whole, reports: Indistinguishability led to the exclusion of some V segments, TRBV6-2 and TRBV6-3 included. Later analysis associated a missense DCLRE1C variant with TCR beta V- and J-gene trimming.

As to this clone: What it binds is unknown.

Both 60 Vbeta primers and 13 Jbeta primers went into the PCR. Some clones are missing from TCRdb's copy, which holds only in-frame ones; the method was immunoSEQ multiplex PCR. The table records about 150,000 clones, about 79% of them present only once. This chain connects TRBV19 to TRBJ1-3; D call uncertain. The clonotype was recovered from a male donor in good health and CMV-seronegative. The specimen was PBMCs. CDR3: CASATSSGNTIYF. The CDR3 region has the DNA TGTGCCAGCGCTACTAGCTCTGGAAACACCATATATTTT.